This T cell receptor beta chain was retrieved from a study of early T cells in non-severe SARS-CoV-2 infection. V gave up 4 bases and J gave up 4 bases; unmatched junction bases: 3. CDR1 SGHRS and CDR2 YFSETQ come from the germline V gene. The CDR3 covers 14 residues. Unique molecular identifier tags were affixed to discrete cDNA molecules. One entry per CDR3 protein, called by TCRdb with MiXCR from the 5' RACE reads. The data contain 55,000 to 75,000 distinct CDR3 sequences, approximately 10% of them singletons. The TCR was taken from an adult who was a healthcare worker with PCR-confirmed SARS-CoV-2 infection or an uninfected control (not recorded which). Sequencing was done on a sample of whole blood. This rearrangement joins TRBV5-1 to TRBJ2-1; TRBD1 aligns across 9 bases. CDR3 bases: TGCGCCAGCAGCGCCGGGACAGGGTACAATGAGCAGTTCTTC. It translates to CASSAGTGYNEQFF.